This TCR beta chain was sequenced in a study of T cell responses to AZD1222 COVID-19 vaccine. Findings of the study overall: Spike-wide coverage was observed for vaccine-associated CD4 TCRs, with dominant responses at 160-218 and 743-854.

The method was immunoSEQ multiplex PCR; TCRdb's version includes in-frame clones alone and lacks a portion of them. The data show 85,000 to 120,000 clones, almost 90% seen once. About this clone: Its specificity is not known.

V was shortened by 6 bases and J by 3 bases, with 21 bases between the two germline ends. This CDR3 has 17 residues. Germline values: CDR1 LGHNA, CDR2 YNFKEQ. The rearrangement uses TRBV4-2 and TRBJ1-5; D may be TRBD1 (5 bases). Sequences were derived from peripheral blood, sampled on day 0 of AZD1222 vaccination. This TCR was sampled from an adult in good health. In DNA form, the CDR3 reads TGTGCCAGCAGTGCCGGGACCCTCGGAGGTGACAATCAGCCCCAGCATTTT. Its translation: CASSAGTLGGDNQPQHF.